The present TCR beta chain was sequenced within a study of CD8 T cells in ankylosing spondylitis. The CDR3 has 14 amino acids. Germline CDR1 is SGDLS and CDR2 is YYNGEE. V lost 3 bases to trimming and J lost 3 bases, with 12 bases between them. The table lists this clonotype with a few counts. The antigen is not known. Study outcomes and limitations: The study identified a TCR beta motif of several highly homologous variants that appeared characteristic of ankylosing spondylitis blood. Disease-associated clones were CD8+ and fairly uncommon in peripheral blood.

TCRdb itself ran the 5' RACE reads through MiXCR, one entry per CDR3 protein. The profile shows about 160,000 distinct CDR3 sequences, 15% to 20% of them singletons. The chain carries TRBV9 and TRBJ1-1, with a tentative D call TRBD1 (5 bases). The source material was blood, either unsorted or a sorted T cell fraction (not recorded which). The TCR comes from a male donor with ankylosing spondylitis or in good health (not recorded which). This CDR3 is CASSDPPGDTEAFF. The CDR3 DNA reads TGTGCCAGCAGCGACCCTCCGGGGGACACTGAAGCTTTCTTT.